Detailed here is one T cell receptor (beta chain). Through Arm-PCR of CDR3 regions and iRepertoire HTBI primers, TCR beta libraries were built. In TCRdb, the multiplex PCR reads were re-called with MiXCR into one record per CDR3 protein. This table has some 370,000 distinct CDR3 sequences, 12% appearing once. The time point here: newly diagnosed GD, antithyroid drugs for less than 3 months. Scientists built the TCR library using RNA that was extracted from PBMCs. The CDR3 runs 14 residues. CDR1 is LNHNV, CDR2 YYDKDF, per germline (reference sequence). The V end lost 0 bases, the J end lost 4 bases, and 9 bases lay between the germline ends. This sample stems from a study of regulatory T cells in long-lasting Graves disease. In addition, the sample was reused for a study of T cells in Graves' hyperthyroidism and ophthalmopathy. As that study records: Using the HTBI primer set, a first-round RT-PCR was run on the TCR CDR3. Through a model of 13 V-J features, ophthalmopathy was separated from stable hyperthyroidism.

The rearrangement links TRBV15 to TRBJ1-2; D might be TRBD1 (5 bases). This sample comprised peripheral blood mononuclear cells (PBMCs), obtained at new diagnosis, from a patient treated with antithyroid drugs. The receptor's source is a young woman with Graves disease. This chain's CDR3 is CATSRDRGTYGYTF. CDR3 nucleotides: TGTGCCACCAGCAGAGATCGGGGGACCTATGGCTACACCTTC.